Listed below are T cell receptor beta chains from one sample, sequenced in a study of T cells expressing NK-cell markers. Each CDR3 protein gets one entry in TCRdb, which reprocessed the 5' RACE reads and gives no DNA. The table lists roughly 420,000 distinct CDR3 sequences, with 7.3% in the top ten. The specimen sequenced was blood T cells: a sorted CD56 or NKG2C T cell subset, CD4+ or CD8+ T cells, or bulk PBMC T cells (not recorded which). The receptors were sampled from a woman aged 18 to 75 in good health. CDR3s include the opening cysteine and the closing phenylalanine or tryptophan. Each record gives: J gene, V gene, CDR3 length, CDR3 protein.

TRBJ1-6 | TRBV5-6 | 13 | CASSLDQNSPLHF
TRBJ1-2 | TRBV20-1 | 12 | CSASEGPYGYTF
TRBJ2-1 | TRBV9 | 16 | CASSVVGTSVSTQQFF
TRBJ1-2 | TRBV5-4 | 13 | CASSQGGLYGYTF
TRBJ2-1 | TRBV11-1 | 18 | CASSLAPGLAVSYNEQFF
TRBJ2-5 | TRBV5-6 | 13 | CASSPEGRETQYF
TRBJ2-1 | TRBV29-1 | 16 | CSVDSSGISSYNEQFF
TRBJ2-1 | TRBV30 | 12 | CAWSGAYNEQFF
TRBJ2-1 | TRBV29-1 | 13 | CSVGGTPYNEQFF
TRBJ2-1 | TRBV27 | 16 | CASSPPSFLSYNEQFF
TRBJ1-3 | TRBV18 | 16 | CASSPTPQPPGNTIYF
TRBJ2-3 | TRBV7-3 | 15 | CASSLQAGKTDTQYF
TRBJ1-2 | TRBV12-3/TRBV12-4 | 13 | CASSLPAIPGYTF
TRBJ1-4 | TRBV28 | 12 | CATSVPNEKLFF
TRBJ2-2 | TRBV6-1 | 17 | CASSERPGATNTGELFF
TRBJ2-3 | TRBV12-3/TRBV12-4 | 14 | CASSSALVASAQYF
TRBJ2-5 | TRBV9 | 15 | CASSVAPGDQETQYF
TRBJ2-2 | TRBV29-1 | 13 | CSVLRQDTGELFF
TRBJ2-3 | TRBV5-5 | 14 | CASSLESLTDTQYF
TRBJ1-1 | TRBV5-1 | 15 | CASNGVGTVNTEAFF
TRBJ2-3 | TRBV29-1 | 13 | CSVDARTSDTQYF
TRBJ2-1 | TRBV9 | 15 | CASSVLGTSYNEQFF
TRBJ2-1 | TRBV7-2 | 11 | CASSQTKEQFF
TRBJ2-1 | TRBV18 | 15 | CASSYGQGAYNEQFF
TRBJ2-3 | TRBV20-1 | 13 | CSADGQGADTQYF
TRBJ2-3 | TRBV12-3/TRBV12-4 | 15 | CASSLTGGLADTQYF
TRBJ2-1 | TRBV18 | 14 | CASSRDTSYNEQFF
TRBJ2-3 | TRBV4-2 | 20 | CASSQDVASGGAVSTDTQYF
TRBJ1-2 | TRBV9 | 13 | CASSVPGNYGYTF
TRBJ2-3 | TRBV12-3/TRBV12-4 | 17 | CASSLRAGGMGTDTQYF
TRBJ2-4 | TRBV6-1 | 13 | CASSSGPPDIQYF
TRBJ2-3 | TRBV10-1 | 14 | CASSDPSGTDTQYF
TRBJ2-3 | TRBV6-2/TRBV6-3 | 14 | CASSGGKPTDTQYF
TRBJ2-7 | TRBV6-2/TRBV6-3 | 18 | CASRAGTSGRTAWDEQYF
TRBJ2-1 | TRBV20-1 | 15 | CSAPTAPHSYNEQFF
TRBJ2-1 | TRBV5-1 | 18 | CASSLKPRTSGSYNEQFF
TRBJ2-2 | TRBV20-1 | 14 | CSAPTPTGTGELFF
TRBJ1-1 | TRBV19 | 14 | CASRIGGIVTEAFF
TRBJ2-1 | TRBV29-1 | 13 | CSVEGGLYNEQFF
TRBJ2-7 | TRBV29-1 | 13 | CSVDGVGNYEQYF
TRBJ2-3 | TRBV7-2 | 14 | CASSLLNSQDTQYF
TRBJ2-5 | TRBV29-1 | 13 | CSVDRGGPETQYF
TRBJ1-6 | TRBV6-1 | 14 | CASSRTGPNSPLHF
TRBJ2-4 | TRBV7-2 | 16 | CASSLGGAGTRNIQYF
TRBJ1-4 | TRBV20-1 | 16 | CSARTRDRGGHEKLFF
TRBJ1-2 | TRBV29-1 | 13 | CSARLPTVYGYTF
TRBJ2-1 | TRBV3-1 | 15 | CASSPRGDLNNEQFF
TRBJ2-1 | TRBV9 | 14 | CASGKAGGLGEQFF
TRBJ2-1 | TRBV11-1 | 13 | CASTDRPHNEQFF
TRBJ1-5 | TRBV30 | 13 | CAWKGQGVQPQHF
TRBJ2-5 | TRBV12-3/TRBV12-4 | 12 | CASSSIRESQYF
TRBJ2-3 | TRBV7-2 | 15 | CASRLPGLRTDTQYF
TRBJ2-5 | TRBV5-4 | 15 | CASSFAQAVQETQYF
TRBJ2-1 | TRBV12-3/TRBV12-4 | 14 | CASSLVSSNNEQFF
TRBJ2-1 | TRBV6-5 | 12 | CASSQGTYEQFF
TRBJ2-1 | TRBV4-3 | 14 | CASSQDGGGDEQFF
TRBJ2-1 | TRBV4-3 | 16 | CASSQATGRGNNEQFF
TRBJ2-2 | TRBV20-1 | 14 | CSAPGGRLAGELFF
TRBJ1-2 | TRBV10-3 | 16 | CAISETTGGRDYGYTF